The 8 T cell receptor beta chains in this list originate from one sample, sequenced in a study of blood T cell repertoires in COVID-19 (dated by TCRdb to 2018 to 2021). Libraries were built with the immunoSEQ multiplex PCR assay. TCRdb mirrors the immuneACCESS table, restricted to in-frame sequences. Some clones are absent from its copies; in checked studies, under half trace to an unresolved V gene, and the reason for the others is unknown. Across this sample there are fewer than 110,000 clones, with more than 70% seen only once. Clones ranked in the top ten supply 17% of the sample. Sequenced input: peripheral blood. The receptor set was obtained from a woman of 80 years or more in a cohort sampled during active COVID-19.

This chain connects TRBV25-1 to TRBJ2-7; weak D call: TRBD2 (6 bases). Germline values: CDR1 MGHDK, CDR2 SYGVNS. There are 14 residues in the CDR3. The V gene lost 6 bases and the J gene lost 7 bases, with 19 bases spanning the gap. The CDR3 sequence: CASSGGAARTEQYF. Here the CDR3 DNA reads TGTGCCAGCAGCGGAGGGGCAGCGAGGACAGAGCAGTACTTC.

The rearrangement uses TRBV7-2 and TRBJ2-1; 7 bases map to TRBD2. The length of the CDR3 is 16 residues. After removal of 6 bases from V and 5 bases from J, the junction contained 13 bases not matched to a gene. CDR1 is SGHTA, CDR2 FQGNSA, per germline. CDR3 in amino acids: CASSQTSARVHNEQFF. The CDR3 DNA reads as TGTGCCAGCAGTCAAACTAGCGCGCGTGTTCACAATGAGCAGTTCTTC.

The V and J genes are TRBV2 and TRBJ2-5, with 9 bases matching TRBD1. Per the germline V gene, CDR1 is SNHLY and CDR2 is FYNNEI. The CDR3 length is 13 residues. Trimming took 3 bases from V and 5 from J; bases not matched to a gene: 1. In nucleotides, the CDR3 is TGTGCCAGCAGTGATGGGACAGGGGAGACCCAGTACTTC. Its translation is CASSDGTGETQYF.

This chain links TRBV5-1 with TRBJ2-1; 8 nucleotides line up with TRBD1. V lost 6 bases and J lost 5; bases outside the gene matches: 4. CDR1 is SGHRS and CDR2 is YFSETQ in the germline V gene. The CDR3 totals 13 residues. CDR3 amino acids: CASNDRGDNEQFF. The DNA of the CDR3 is TGCGCCAGCAACGACAGGGGAGACAATGAGCAGTTCTTC.

This chain joins TRBV28 and TRBJ1-2; perhaps TRBD1 as D (6 bases). Germline values: CDR1 MDHEN, CDR2 SYDVKM. V dropped 4 bases and J dropped 4 bases, with 19 bases sitting between them. This CDR3 has 16 residues. DNA of the CDR3: TGTGCCAGCAGTTCCCAGACCGGGACAACGAGCTATGGCTACACCTTC. It specifies CASSSQTGTTSYGYTF.

In DNA, the CDR3 is TGTGCCACCAGTGATTTGGGTGGTGGGTCGGGACAGGGGACCGATACGCAGTATTTT. Translation: CATSDLGGGSGQGTDTQYF. The rearrangement joins TRBV24-1 to TRBJ2-3; TRBD1 agrees at 10 bases. V lost 0 bases to trimming and J lost 6 bases; unmatched junction nucleotides: 14. Germline CDR1 KGHDR, CDR2 SFDVKD. CDR3 length: 19 residues.

For the CDR3, the DNA is TGTGCCAGTAGTTCCGGACTAGCGGCATGGGCTTCTAATGAGCAGTTCTTC. Its translation is CASSSGLAAWASNEQFF. The V gene is TRBV19, the J gene TRBJ2-1; 10 nucleotides line up with TRBD2. V lost 5 bases and J lost 7; bases outside the gene matches: 14. Germline CDR1 and CDR2: LNHDA and SQIVND (reference sequence). This CDR3 contains 17 residues.

This clone appeared a few times. V usage is TRBV5-1 and J usage is TRBJ2-3, with D possibly matching TRBD2 (6 bases). Germline V lookup: CDR1 SGHRS, CDR2 YFSETQ. There are 15 residues in the CDR3. Trimming removed 2 bases at V and 6 bases at J, with 16 bases between. CDR3 sequence reads: CASSFSGLGADTQYF. As DNA, the CDR3 is TGCGCCAGCAGCTTTAGCGGATTAGGGGCTGATACGCAGTATTTT.